The 32 T cell receptor beta chains below all came from one sample that was sequenced in a study of T-cell memory formation after mild COVID-19. One entry per CDR3 protein, called by TCRdb with MiXCR from the 5' RACE reads. The sample yields a few hundred thousand distinct CDR3 sequences, more than 15% seen once. Material for sequencing was PBMCs or a T cell subset sorted from them (not recorded which). The source is a young man who had mild COVID-19 (a few samples of this study predate the infection). Cell type and time point are not known.

This clonotype was detected many times. The chain combines TRBV13 with TRBJ2-7, with D uncertain. V was shortened by 0 bases and J by 3 bases, with 6 bases between the two germline ends. The CDR3 is 13 amino acids. The germline gives CDR1 PRHDT, CDR2 FYEKMQ (reference sequence). CDR3 loop: CASSLGPLYEQYF. CDR3 coding DNA: TGTGCCAGCAGCTTAGGCCCCCTCTACGAGCAGTACTTC.

This clonotype came up a few times. The J gene is TRBJ2-3, the V gene TRBV5-1; D ambiguous. With 4 bases removed from V and 7 bases from J, the gap between germline ends came to 7 bases. The CDR3 contains 11 residues. Germline loops: CDR1 SGHRS, CDR2 YFSETQ. The CDR3 region is CASSVQYTQYF. The CDR3 DNA is TGCGCCAGCAGCGTTCAGTATACGCAGTATTTT.

The genes are TRBV7-9 and TRBJ1-1; no clear D gene. The CDR3 is 12 amino acids. V dropped 7 bases and J dropped 3 bases, with 9 bases sitting between them. Germline-derived CDR1 and CDR2 are SEHNR and FQNEAQ (reference sequence). The CDR3 reads CASNPDDTEAFF. The CDR3 nucleotides read TGTGCCAGCAACCCGGATGACACTGAAGCTTTCTTT.

This chain links TRBV5-1 with TRBJ2-1, with no clear D. The V gene's germline CDR1 is SGHRS and CDR2 YFSETQ. With 4 bases removed from V and 10 bases from J, the gap between germline ends came to 9 bases. This CDR3 has 11 amino acids. DNA for the CDR3: TGCGCCAGCAGCCTAAGACGGGAGCAGTTCTTC. It specifies CASSLRREQFF.

V gene TRBV10-3 combines with J gene TRBJ2-2, with D uncertain. This CDR3 is 15 amino acids long. Between the trimmed V and J ends, which lost 0 bases and 5 bases, there was a span of 10 bases. Germline V CDR1 and CDR2: ENHRY, SYGVKD. The CDR3 protein is CAISESRELTGELFF. In DNA form, the CDR3 reads TGTGCCATCAGTGAGTCGAGAGAACTGACCGGGGAGCTGTTTTTT.

This clonotype occurred a few times. This chain connects TRBV6-6 to TRBJ1-5; no definite D call. The germline V gene has CDR1 MNHNY and CDR2 SVGAGI (reference sequence). CDR3 length: 14 residues. V was shortened by 0 bases and J by 6 bases, with 9 bases between the two germline ends. For the CDR3, the DNA is TGTGCCAGCAGTTACTCGGCCGGGAGTCAGCCCCAGCATTTT. Translating gives CASSYSAGSQPQHF.

The genes are TRBV12-3 or TRBV12-4 and TRBJ1-5; TRBD1 is a possible D gene (5 bases). The V gene lost 6 bases and the J gene lost 11 bases, with 23 bases spanning the gap. This CDR3 is 15 amino acids long. This CDR3 reads CASRTGTGVSTAQHF. DNA for the CDR3: TGTGCCAGCAGGACCGGGACCGGGGTCTCGACGGCCCAGCATTTT.

This sequence joins TRBV4-3 and TRBJ2-1, with TRBD2 as a possible D gene (6 bases). The V end lost 4 bases, the J end lost 10 bases, and 8 bases lay between the germline ends. Germline V gives CDR1 LGHNA, CDR2 YSLEER. The CDR3 consists of 11 residues. The CDR3 sequence is CASSPGDEQFF. Here the CDR3 DNA reads TGCGCCAGCAGCCCGGGGGACGAGCAGTTCTTC.

This clonotype occurred a few times. The rearrangement uses TRBV29-1 and TRBJ1-5; D uncertain. CDR1 SQVTM and CDR2 ANQGSEA come from the germline V gene. CDR3 length equals 13 residues. V was cut by 4 bases and J by 0 bases, with 7 bases left in between. As DNA, the CDR3 is TGCAGCGTTGTGGAAAATAGCAATCAGCCCCAGCATTTT. It yields the protein CSVVENSNQPQHF.

This clonotype was seen repeatedly, ten times or more. V is TRBV4-2 and J is TRBJ1-1; 10 bases line up with TRBD1. The CDR3 covers 16 residues. CDR1 and CDR2 from the germline V gene are LGHNA and YNFKEQ. J lost 7 bases, V lost 0 bases, and 8 bases had no gene match. The CDR3 here is CASSQDMGQGFSEAFF. The CDR3 DNA is TGTGCCAGCAGCCAAGATATGGGACAGGGGTTTAGTGAAGCTTTCTTT.

Many counts were recorded for this clonotype. V gene TRBV18 combines with J gene TRBJ2-7; 8 bases align to TRBD1. Per the germline V gene, CDR1 is KGHSH and CDR2 is LQKENI. Losses at the gene ends were 3 bases for V and 2 bases for J; bases not matched to a gene: 3. This CDR3 spans 14 amino acids. This CDR3 reads CASSPWDRTYEQYF. In DNA form, the CDR3 reads TGTGCCAGCTCACCGTGGGACAGGACCTACGAGCAGTACTTC.

The rearrangement uses TRBV5-1 and TRBJ1-4, with D tentatively TRBD1 (6 bases). The germline gives CDR1 SGHRS, CDR2 YFSETQ. V dropped 0 bases and J dropped 4 bases, with 7 bases sitting between them. The CDR3 covers 14 residues. The CDR3 bases are TGCGCCAGCAGCTTGGAGGGGGGTAATGAAAAACTGTTTTTT. Translating gives CASSLEGGNEKLFF.

V usage is TRBV15 and J usage is TRBJ2-5; D remains ambiguous. Germline V CDR1 and CDR2: LNHNV, YYDKDF (reference sequence). V was shortened by 0 bases and J by 4 bases, with 9 bases between the two germline ends. The CDR3 contains 14 residues. In DNA, the CDR3 is TGTGCCACCAGCAGAGATACACGAGGAGAGACCCAGTACTTC. The encoded protein is CATSRDTRGETQYF.

As DNA, the CDR3 is TGTGCCACCAGCAGATCCGGAGGACTAGGGGAGGGGACCCAGTACTTC. As protein: CATSRSGGLGEGTQYF. This chain connects TRBV15 to TRBJ2-5; TRBD2 agrees at 7 bases. Germline CDR1 and CDR2: LNHNV and YYDKDF (reference sequence). The length of the CDR3 is 16 residues. The V segment lost 2 bases and the J segment 7 bases; nucleotides outside the gene matches: 13.

This CDR3 is CASSDPPRTGRTEAFF. The CDR3, as DNA: TGTGCCAGCAGTGACCCACCACGGACAGGGAGAACTGAAGCTTTCTTT. This rearrangement joins TRBV6-4 to TRBJ1-1; 8 nucleotides align to TRBD1. V lost 2 bases and J lost 5; bases outside the gene matches: 10. The V gene's germline CDR1 is MRHNA and CDR2 SNTAGT. The CDR3 is 16 residues long.

This chain links TRBV29-1 with TRBJ2-3, with 8 bases that match TRBD2. The junction had 8 bases not matched to a gene; V was cut back by 3 bases and J by 0 bases. CDR3 length: 16 residues. Germline values: CDR1 SQVTM, CDR2 ANQGSEA. The DNA for the CDR3 is TGCAGCGTTGAGGGGGCTAGCGGGCCTAGCACAGATACGCAGTATTTT. As protein: CSVEGASGPSTDTQYF.

The V and J genes are TRBV5-1 and TRBJ2-5; 12 nucleotides agree with TRBD1. The CDR3 extends over 17 amino acids. The junction had 11 bases not matched to a gene; V was cut back by 3 bases and J by 5 bases. The V gene's germline CDR1 is SGHRS and CDR2 YFSETQ. The CDR3 protein is CASSWIPGQGAGETQYF. The CDR3 DNA reads as TGCGCCAGCAGCTGGATACCGGGACAGGGGGCAGGGGAGACCCAGTACTTC.

This clonotype appeared a few times. The chain has TRBV7-9 and TRBJ2-7; D is unclear. CDR1 and CDR2 from the germline V gene are SEHNR and FQNEAQ (reference sequence). This CDR3 comprises 14 residues. With 3 bases removed from V and 6 bases from J, the gap between germline ends came to 15 bases. Here the CDR3 DNA reads TGTGCCAGCAGCTTCGACCATTTCCCGGCCGAGCAGTACTTC. It codes for CASSFDHFPAEQYF.

The CDR3 DNA is TGTGCCAGCAGTTTATCTCTAGCGGGGGGCGCCGGGTTCAGGACCCAGTACTTC. This translates into CASSLSLAGGAGFRTQYF. The rearrangement links TRBV12-3 or TRBV12-4 to TRBJ2-5, with 11 bases matching TRBD2. The CDR3 is 18 amino acids. With V trimmed by 2 bases and J by 7 bases, 15 bases remained unmatched.

This clonotype ranks as large. The genes are TRBV15 and TRBJ2-2, with TRBD2 identical over 8 bases. There are 15 residues in the CDR3. Germline loops: CDR1 LNHNV, CDR2 YYDKDF (reference sequence). V shed 0 bases and J 6 bases; nucleotides not matched to a gene: 3. CDR3 DNA: TGTGCCACCAGCAGAGATACGGGGGGGCCCGGGGAGCTGTTTTTT. Translating gives CATSRDTGGPGELFF. The full variable domain, with the rest looked up from reference TRBV15 and TRBJ2-2, is DAMVIQNPRYQVTQFGKPVTLSCSQTLNHNVMYWYQQKSSQAPKLLFHYYDKDFNNEADTPDNFQSRRPNTSFCFLDIRSPGLGDTAMYLCATSRDTGGPGELFFGEGSRLTVL.

This chain joins TRBV18 and TRBJ1-1; D ambiguous. V lost 6 bases and J lost 3, with 14 bases in between. Germline assignment: CDR1 KGHSH and CDR2 LQKENI. This CDR3 is built from 14 residues. The CDR3 bases are TGTGCCAGCTCCCTTGCTCGGGCGGACACTGAAGCTTTCTTT. Its translation: CASSLARADTEAFF.

The CDR3 sequence: CAISGPPWYGYTF. The CDR3 DNA follows: TGTGCCATCTCAGGGCCTCCTTGGTATGGCTACACCTTC. The chain joins TRBV28 to TRBJ1-2; TRBD1 is a possible D gene (5 bases). Germline loops: CDR1 MDHEN, CDR2 SYDVKM. This CDR3 comprises 13 residues. Trimming took 10 bases from V and 5 from J, leaving 17 bases between them.

This clonotype was picked up a small number of times. The CDR3 sequence: CASSPGDGETQYF. In nucleotides, the CDR3 is TGTGCCAGCTCACCGGGGGATGGGGAGACCCAGTACTTC. The J gene is TRBJ2-5, the V gene TRBV18; either TRBD1 or TRBD2 may fit D (5 bases each). The CDR3 loop spans 13 amino acids. V was shortened by 3 bases and J by 5 bases, with 10 bases between the two germline ends. CDR1 and CDR2 from the germline V gene are KGHSH and LQKENI.

The chain combines TRBV5-1 with TRBJ2-3; D may match TRBD1 or TRBD2 (6 bases each). Germline V lookup: CDR1 SGHRS, CDR2 YFSETQ. Trimming removed 5 bases from V and 6 bases from J, with 16 bases in between. This CDR3 comprises 14 residues. The CDR3 region has the DNA TGCGCCAGCAGACCCGGGGGCGGCGGGGATACGCAGTATTTT. Encoded protein: CASRPGGGGDTQYF.

This clonotype turned up a few times. The chain couples TRBV18 to TRBJ1-6, with D maybe TRBD1 (6 bases). CDR3 length equals 16 residues. The germline gives CDR1 KGHSH, CDR2 LQKENI. V was clipped by 6 bases and J by 7 bases, with 19 bases between them. Here the CDR3 reads CASSELARGRNSPLHF. CDR3 in DNA: TGTGCCAGCTCCGAACTCGCACGGGGGCGCAATTCACCCCTCCACTTT. Combining the CDR3 with reference TRBV18 and TRBJ1-6 gives the whole variable domain NAGVMQNPRHLVRRRGQEARLRCSPMKGHSHVYWYRQLPEEGLKFMVYLQKENIIDESGMPKERFSAEFPKEGPSILRIQQVVRGDSAAYFCASSELARGRNSPLHFGNGTRLTVT.

J is TRBJ2-5 and V is TRBV27; a possible D gene is TRBD1 (5 bases). This CDR3 spans 15 amino acids. Trimming pared 6 bases from V and 1 base from J, leaving 15 bases between. CDR1 MNHEY and CDR2 SMNVEV come from the germline V gene (reference sequence). CDR3 residues: CASSPLAGFQETQYF. The DNA for the CDR3 is TGTGCCAGCAGCCCGCTCGCAGGGTTCCAAGAGACCCAGTACTTC.

V and J are TRBV24-1 and TRBJ1-1; perhaps TRBD1 as D (5 bases). Germline CDR1 is KGHDR and CDR2 is SFDVKD. The CDR3 runs to 13 residues. Trimming cost V 7 bases and J 1 base, with 9 bases left between them. CDR3 region: CATRGRQNTEAFF. The DNA for the CDR3 is TGTGCCACCAGGGGGCGCCAGAACACTGAAGCTTTCTTT.

This clonotype was observed a few times. The CDR3, as DNA: TGTGCCACCAGTGATGGTGGGACAGGGGCGTATGGCTACACCTTC. Translated, it gives CATSDGGTGAYGYTF. The J gene is TRBJ1-2, the V gene TRBV24-1; 10 bases align to TRBD1. CDR3 length: 15 amino acids. Germline V gene data show CDR1 as KGHDR and CDR2 as SFDVKD. V shed 3 bases and J 5 bases; nucleotides not matched to a gene: 5.

The genes are TRBV7-2 and TRBJ2-7, with 7 bases that match TRBD2. This CDR3 is built from 14 residues. V gave up 5 bases and J gave up 2 bases; unmatched junction bases: 6. In germline, CDR1 is SGHTA, CDR2 FQGNSA. CDR3 loop: CASSKWGGTYEQYF. The CDR3 DNA follows: TGTGCCAGCAGCAAGTGGGGGGGAACCTACGAGCAGTACTTC.

There are many counts of this clonotype. The junction differs from germline at one of its ends, possibly a read error. This chain uses TRBV7-2 with TRBJ2-1; a weak D match, TRBD1 (6 bases). From germline, CDR1 is SGHTA and CDR2 FQGNSA. The CDR3 extends over 13 amino acids. The CDR3 DNA reads as TGCGCCAGCAGCTCAGGACAGAACAATGAGCAGTTCTTC. As protein: CASSSGQNNEQFF.

This clonotype has only a few counts. For the CDR3, the DNA is TGTGCCAGCAATGAGTACGAGCAGTACTTC. It is translated as CASNEYEQYF. V gene TRBV2 combines with J gene TRBJ2-7; no reliable D call. Between the trimmed V and J ends, which lost 7 bases and 4 bases, there was a span of 5 bases. The CDR3 runs to 10 residues. Germline V gives CDR1 SNHLY, CDR2 FYNNEI.

The V call is TRBV3-1, the J call TRBJ1-6; D is possibly TRBD1 (5 bases). CDR3 size: 14 residues. The germline CDR1 and CDR2 sequences are LGHDT and YNNKEL (reference sequence). Trimming shortened V by 3 bases and J by 8 bases, and 11 bases separated the two germline ends. This CDR3 is CASSQVTADSPLHF. CDR3 coding DNA: TGTGCCAGCAGCCAGGTGACAGCCGATTCACCCCTCCACTTT.